Each of the 10 T cell receptor beta chains below was sequenced from the same sample in a study of blood T cell repertoires in COVID-19 (dated by TCRdb to between 2020 and 2021). Libraries were made using the immunoSEQ multiplex PCR assay. In its TCRdb copy, this immuneACCESS table keeps in-frame sequences only and misses some clones. Where compared with another copy, unresolved V genes explain less than half of these, and the others have no known cause. This sample gives hundreds of thousands of clones in total; approximately 87% of them show up just once. The ten largest clonotypes hold about 6% of the sample. The sequenced material came from peripheral blood. These receptors originate from a man aged 55 to 70 who had recovered from COVID-19.

CDR3 nucleotides: TGCGCCAGCAGCTTAGGACAGGGGAATGGCTACACCTTC. Translated, it gives CASSLGQGNGYTF. V usage is TRBV5-1 and J usage is TRBJ1-2; 9 positions match TRBD1. V was clipped by 2 bases and J by 6 bases; unmatched bases: 2. Germline loops: CDR1 SGHRS, CDR2 YFSETQ. The CDR3 runs 13 residues. Complete variable domain (other parts from reference TRBV5-1 and TRBJ1-2): KAGVTQTPRYLIKTRGQQVTLSCSPISGHRSVSWYQQTPGQGLQFLFEYFSETQRNKGNFPGRFSGRQFSNSRSEMNVSTLELGDSALYLCASSLGQGNGYTFGSGTRLTVV.

The rearrangement joins TRBV2 to TRBJ1-5; D ambiguous. This CDR3 is 14 amino acids long. The germline V and J ends were trimmed by 3 bases and 0 bases, with 6 bases remaining between them. Germline values: CDR1 SNHLY, CDR2 FYNNEI. The CDR3 bases are TGTGCCAGCAGTGATCGTAGTAGCAATCAGCCCCAGCATTTT. It yields the protein CASSDRSSNQPQHF.

The DNA of the CDR3 is TGTGCCAGCAGCTTGGGCGGGGGCGGTTTAAGCTCCTACAATGAGCAGTTCTTC. It translates to CASSLGGGGLSSYNEQFF. The V gene is TRBV5-5, the J gene TRBJ2-1; D may be TRBD2 (7 bases). The CDR3 is 18 amino acids. Germline-derived CDR1 and CDR2 are SGHKS and YYEKEE (reference sequence). The V end lost 0 bases, the J end lost 0 bases, and 16 bases lay between the germline ends.

V is TRBV5-1 and J is TRBJ2-2; a weak D match, TRBD1 (6 bases). Between the trimmed V and J ends, which lost 7 bases and 0 bases, there was a span of 10 bases. This CDR3 is built from 14 residues. CDR1 and CDR2 (germline): SGHRS, YFSETQ. The CDR3 loop reads CASGGEANTGELFF. DNA of the CDR3: TGCGCCAGCGGGGGCGAAGCGAACACCGGGGAGCTGTTTTTT.

V and J are TRBV25-1 and TRBJ1-1, with a weak D call TRBD1 (6 bases). Germline V gene lookup returns CDR1 MGHDK and CDR2 SYGVNS. This CDR3 is built from 13 residues. Trimming shortened V by 5 bases and J by 6 bases, and 13 bases separated the two germline ends. The CDR3 DNA is TGTGCCAGCAGTAGGCAGGGGAGCCCTGAAGCTTTCTTT. As protein: CASSRQGSPEAFF.

The rearrangement uses TRBV5-8 and TRBJ1-5; D remains unclear. Germline loops: CDR1 SGHTS, CDR2 YDEGEE. CDR3 size: 12 residues. CDR3 sequence: CTSRGSGQPQHF. The CDR3 nucleotides are TGTACGAGCCGTGGGTCGGGTCAGCCCCAGCATTTT.

J is TRBJ1-2 and V is TRBV7-2, with D possibly being TRBD1 (6 bases). This CDR3 spans 15 amino acids. V lost 5 bases, J lost 4 bases, and 17 bases lay in between. Per germline, CDR1 SGHTA and CDR2 FQGNSA. Here the CDR3 DNA reads TGTGCCAGCAGCCGGGGGGGCAGCGAGAGCTATGGCTACACCTTC. Translated, it gives CASSRGGSESYGYTF.

The chain employs TRBV27 and TRBJ1-1; unclear D gene. V shed 5 bases and J shed 13 bases, with 20 bases lying between them. CDR3 length: 13 amino acids. CDR1 is MNHEY, CDR2 SMNVEV, per germline (reference sequence). CDR3 sequence (DNA): TGTGCCAGCAGTCTTCGGGTCCCCAGCGGGGTTTTCTTT. Protein product: CASSLRVPSGVFF.

The chain uses TRBV29-1 and TRBJ2-2, with TRBD2 identical over 11 bases. This CDR3 is 13 amino acids long. Germline CDR1 is SQVTM and CDR2 is ANQGSEA. V was clipped by 5 bases and J by 7 bases; unmatched bases: 3. In DNA, the CDR3 is TGCAGCGTTTTAGCGGGAGGGGGCGGGGAGCTGTTTTTT. Amino acids: CSVLAGGGGELFF.

This clone was counted a single time. This rearrangement joins TRBV10-2 to TRBJ2-7, with TRBD2 matching over 8 bases. Trimming removed 7 bases from V and 0 bases from J; junction bases left unmatched: 2. Germline CDR1 WSHSY, CDR2 SAAADI. The CDR3 consists of 13 residues. This chain's CDR3 is CASKTSGSYEQYF. Written as DNA, the CDR3 is TGCGCCAGCAAAACTAGCGGCTCCTACGAGCAGTACTTC.